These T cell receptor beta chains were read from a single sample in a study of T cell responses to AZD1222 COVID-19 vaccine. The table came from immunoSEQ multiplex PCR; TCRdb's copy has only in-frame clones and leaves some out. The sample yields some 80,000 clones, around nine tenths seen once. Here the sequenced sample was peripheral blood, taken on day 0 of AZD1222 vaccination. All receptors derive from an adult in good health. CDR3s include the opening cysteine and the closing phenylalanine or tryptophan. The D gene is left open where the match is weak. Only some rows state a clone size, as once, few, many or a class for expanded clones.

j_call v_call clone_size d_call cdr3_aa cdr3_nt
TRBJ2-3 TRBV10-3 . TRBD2 CAIKAGGTDTQYF TGTGCCATAAAAGCGGGGGGGACAGATACGCAGTATTTT
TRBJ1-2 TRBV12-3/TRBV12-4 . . CATSTGLYGYTF TGTGCCACCTCGACAGGCTTATATGGCTACACCTTC
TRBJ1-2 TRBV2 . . CASSASPDYGYTF TGTGCCAGCAGTGCGTCTCCGGACTATGGCTACACCTTC
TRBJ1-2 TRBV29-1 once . CSVEEQGKGYTF TGCAGCGTTGAAGAGCAGGGGAAGGGCTACACCTTC
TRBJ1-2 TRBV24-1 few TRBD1 CATSRTGVNYGYTF TGTGCCACCAGTAGGACAGGGGTGAACTATGGCTACACCTTC
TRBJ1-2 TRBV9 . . CASSPSAGAGDYGYTF TGTGCCAGCAGCCCCTCTGCGGGGGCAGGGGACTATGGCTACACCTTC
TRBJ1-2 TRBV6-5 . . CASSYARGAYGYTF TGTGCCAGCAGTTACGCTAGGGGGGCCTATGGCTACACCTTC
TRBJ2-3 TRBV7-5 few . CARSPWTPAATDTQYF TGTGCCAGAAGCCCATGGACCCCCGCGGCAACAGATACGCAGTATTTT
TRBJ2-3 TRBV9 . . CASSPQVADTQYF TGTGCCAGCAGCCCGCAGGTGGCAGATACGCAGTATTTT
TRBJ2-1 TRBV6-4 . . CASSFEGRGEQFF TGTGCCAGCAGTTTCGAGGGGCGGGGTGAGCAGTTCTTC
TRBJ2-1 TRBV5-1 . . CASSLSGGRYNEQFF TGCGCCAGCAGCTTGAGCGGAGGTCGGTACAATGAGCAGTTCTTC
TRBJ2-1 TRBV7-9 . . CASSFQQANEQFF TGTGCCAGCAGCTTCCAACAGGCCAATGAGCAGTTCTTC
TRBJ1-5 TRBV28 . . CASSFAGPHQPQHF TGTGCCAGCAGTTTTGCCGGGCCCCATCAGCCCCAGCATTTT
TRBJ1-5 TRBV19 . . CASSIQGSNQPQHF TGTGCCAGTAGTATACAGGGGAGCAATCAGCCCCAGCATTTT
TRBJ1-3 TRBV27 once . CASSPYRATGNTIYF TGTGCCAGCAGTCCATACAGGGCGACTGGAAACACCATATATTTT
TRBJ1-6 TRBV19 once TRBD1 CATGDRSNNSPLHF TGTGCCACGGGGGACAGATCTAATAATTCACCCCTCCACTTT
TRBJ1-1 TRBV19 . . CASNGGLNTEAFF TGTGCCAGTAATGGGGGCTTGAACACTGAAGCTTTCTTT
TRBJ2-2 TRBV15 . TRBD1 CATSSGGQGFYSQTGELFF TGTGCCACCAGCAGCGGGGGACAGGGTTTTTATTCGCAAACCGGGGAGCTGTTTTTT
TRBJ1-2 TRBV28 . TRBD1 CASSRDSYGYTF TGTGCCAGCAGTCGGGACAGCTATGGCTACACCTTC
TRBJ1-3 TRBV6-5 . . CASYSGPAGKNTIYF TGTGCCAGTTACTCGGGCCCCGCGGGTAAAAACACCATATATTTT
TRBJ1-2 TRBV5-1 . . CASSTGQTNNYGYTF TGCGCCAGCAGCACCGGACAGACTAATAACTATGGCTACACCTTC
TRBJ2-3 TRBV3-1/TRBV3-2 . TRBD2 CASSQDRLAGGFDTQYF TGTGCCAGCAGCCAAGATAGGCTAGCGGGGGGGTTTGATACGCAGTATTTT
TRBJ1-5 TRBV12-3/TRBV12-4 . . CASGDPSNQPQHF TGTGCCAGCGGGGACCCCTCAAATCAGCCCCAGCATTTT
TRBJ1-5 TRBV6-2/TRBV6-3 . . CASSGESAVQPQHF TGTGCCAGCAGTGGGGAATCAGCGGTGCAGCCCCAGCATTTT
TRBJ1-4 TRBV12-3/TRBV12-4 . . CASSRHEGGKLFF TGTGCCAGCAGTCGCCATGAAGGTGGAAAACTGTTTTTT
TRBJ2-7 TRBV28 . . CASRVSGSYEQYF TGTGCCAGCAGGGTAAGCGGATCCTACGAGCAGTACTTC
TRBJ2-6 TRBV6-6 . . CASVSSGANVLTF TGTGCCAGCGTGAGCTCTGGGGCCAACGTCCTGACTTTC
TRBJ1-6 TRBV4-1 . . CASSQAHTGKGSSPLHF TGCGCCAGCAGCCAAGCTCATACAGGGAAGGGTAGTTCACCCCTCCACTTT
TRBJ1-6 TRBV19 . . CASSIVRYNSPLHF TGTGCCAGTAGTATCGTCAGGTATAATTCACCCCTCCACTTT
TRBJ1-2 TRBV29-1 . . CSASSQGHRYTF TGCAGCGCCTCCTCGCAGGGACATCGCTACACCTTC
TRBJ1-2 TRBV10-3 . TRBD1 CAITDHDRDRGRIYGYTF TGTGCCATCACCGACCACGACCGGGACAGGGGGAGGATCTATGGCTACACCTTC
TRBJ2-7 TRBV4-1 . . CASSPFYEQYF TGCGCCAGCAGCCCCTTTTACGAGCAGTACTTC
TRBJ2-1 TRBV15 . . CATSRPTGNRNEQFF TGTGCCACCAGCAGGCCCACTGGAAATCGCAATGAGCAGTTCTTC
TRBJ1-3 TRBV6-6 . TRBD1 CASSKDRGPGNTIYF TGTGCCAGCAGTAAGGACAGGGGGCCTGGAAACACCATATATTTT
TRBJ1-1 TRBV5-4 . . CASSLKGAVAEAFF TGTGCCAGCAGCTTGAAAGGGGCTGTTGCTGAAGCTTTCTTT
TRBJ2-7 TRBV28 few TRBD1 CASRDRTYEQYF TGTGCCAGCAGGGACAGGACCTACGAGCAGTACTTC
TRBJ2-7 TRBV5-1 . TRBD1 CASSFPETGSSYEQYF TGCGCCAGCAGCTTCCCCGAGACAGGGTCCTCCTACGAGCAGTACTTC
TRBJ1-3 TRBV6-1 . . CASSEPGSNTIYF TGTGCCAGCAGTGAACCAGGGTCGAACACCATATATTTT
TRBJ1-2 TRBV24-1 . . CATAGGNYGYTF TGTGCCACCGCCGGGGGGAACTATGGCTACACCTTC
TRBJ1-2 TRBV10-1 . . CASSESGGYGYTF TGCGCCAGCAGTGAGTCGGGGGGCTATGGCTACACCTTC
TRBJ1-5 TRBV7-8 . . CASSSRASYSNQPQHF TGTGCCAGCAGCTCCAGGGCCAGTTATAGCAATCAGCCCCAGCATTTT
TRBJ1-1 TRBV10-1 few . CASSRWKNTEAFF TGCGCCAGCAGTAGGTGGAAGAACACTGAAGCTTTCTTT
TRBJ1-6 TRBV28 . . CASSLPHNSPLHF TGTGCCAGCAGTTTGCCCCATAATTCACCCCTCCACTTT